Sequencing of this T cell receptor beta chain was carried out in a study of neurological immune-mediated disorders. On the study more broadly: Relapsing-remitting patients made up most of the roughly 34 multiple sclerosis patients, and secondary progressive patients made up 3.

The germline CDR1 and CDR2 sequences are DFQATT and SNEGSKA (reference sequence). The CDR3 is 15 residues long. V lost 0 bases to trimming and J lost 1 base, with 7 bases between them. Synthesis of cDNA used 5'RACE (with 10-nucleotide random UMIs). One entry per CDR3 protein results from TCRdb running MiXCR on the 5' RACE reads. The sample lists roughly 100,000 distinct CDR3 sequences, roughly 3.2% occurring once. Study findings and constraints: Phylogenetic grouping assigned the repertoires of 18 of 34 multiple sclerosis patients to a single related-CDR3 cluster, which may represent a signature. While HTLV-1-associated myelopathy showed the greatest TCR clonal expansion, multiple sclerosis showed the least, falling below healthy controls.

This clonotype has a count of ten or more. The antigen is unknown. This sequence was found in a woman aged 45-65 years with multiple sclerosis. The chain uses TRBV20-1 and TRBJ2-6; D not certain. The sequencing input was PBMCs. CDR3 sequence (DNA): TGCAGTGCTAGAGAGGGGTCTTCTGGGGCCAACGTCCTGACTTTC. Amino acids: CSAREGSSGANVLTF.